These 15 T cell receptor beta chains were all obtained from the same sample, sequenced in a study of cytomegalovirus exposure and HLA in healthy donors. 13 Jbeta primers and 60 Vbeta primers were used for the PCR. The table came from immunoSEQ multiplex PCR; TCRdb's copy has only in-frame clones and leaves some out. This table has about 150,000 clones, roughly 84% appearing once. The material sequenced was PBMCs. The receptors shown here come from a boy between 2 and 10 years old in good health and CMV-seronegative.

To note about this clone: Relative to the germline gene, one junction end is altered; a read error may explain this. In DNA form, the CDR3 reads TGTGCCAGTAGTAGGGAGGGGACAGGGTTC. This encodes CASSREGTGF. The V gene is TRBV19, the J gene TRBJ1-2; 9 bases match TRBD1. The CDR3 runs to 10 residues. Germline CDR1 and CDR2: LNHDA and SQIVND (reference sequence).

This chain links TRBV5-1 with TRBJ1-1; 9 bases map to TRBD1. V lost 4 bases, J lost 5 bases, and 6 bases stayed unmatched. CDR1 and CDR2 (germline): SGHRS, YFSETQ. The CDR3 is made up of 14 amino acids. The CDR3 spells CASSPKTGGTEAFF. CDR3 bases: TGCGCCAGCAGCCCTAAGACAGGGGGAACTGAAGCTTTCTTT.

The genes are TRBV15 and TRBJ2-1; weak D call: TRBD1 (6 bases). The germline V gene has CDR1 LNHNV and CDR2 YYDKDF (reference sequence). With 3 bases removed from V and 0 bases from J, the gap between germline ends came to 18 bases. The CDR3 sequence is 18 residues long. The CDR3 loop reads CATSSDRSGTFSYNEQFF. CDR3 in DNA: TGTGCCACCAGCAGCGACCGCTCCGGGACATTCTCCTACAATGAGCAGTTCTTC.

This clone was counted once. CDR3 residues: CASSNPRDRVSYEQYF. CDR3 DNA sequence: TGCGCCAGCAGCAATCCCCGGGACAGGGTTTCCTACGAGCAGTACTTC. V gene TRBV5-1 combines with J gene TRBJ2-7; 9 nucleotides line up with TRBD1. Germline CDR1 SGHRS, CDR2 YFSETQ. J gave up 1 base and V 4 bases, and 9 bases lay outside the gene matches. CDR3 length: 16 residues.

The chain links TRBV10-1 to TRBJ2-1, with TRBD2 identical over 12 bases. This CDR3 region has 16 residues. The V gene end was trimmed by 0 bases and the J gene end by 7 bases; junction bases not matched to a gene: 4. Germline V gene lookup returns CDR1 WNHNN and CDR2 SYGVQD (reference sequence). CDR3 protein: CASSESGLAGLNEQFF. CDR3 nucleotide sequence: TGCGCCAGCAGTGAGTCGGGACTAGCGGGTTTGAATGAGCAGTTCTTC.

This clone appeared a single time. One end of the junction is discordant with germline, which a read error may explain. This chain joins TRBV7-9 and TRBJ1-1, with 7 bases fitting TRBD1. CDR3 length: 12 residues. CDR1 is SEHNR and CDR2 is FQNEAQ in the germline V gene (reference sequence). CDR3 nucleotide sequence: TGTTCCAGCAGTTACAGGGGCCCTGAAGCTTTCTTT. Amino acids: CSSSYRGPEAFF.

The V gene is TRBV25-1, the J gene TRBJ2-2; 8 bases fit TRBD1. This CDR3 contains 16 residues. V trimming: 3 bases; J trimming: 4 bases; junction bases outside the gene matches: 7. Germline V gene data show CDR1 as MGHDK and CDR2 as SYGVNS. The CDR3 sequence: CASSDPSRGRTGELFF. The CDR3 nucleotides are TGTGCCAGCAGTGATCCTTCCAGGGGGCGCACCGGGGAGCTGTTTTTT.

This clone was detected only once. CDR3 nucleotides: TGTGCCAGCAGTTACTCGTTGGGACAGGGGCATCAGCCCCAGCATTTT. It specifies CASSYSLGQGHQPQHF. The chain recombines TRBV6-6 with TRBJ1-5, with 10 bases fitting TRBD1. Germline CDR1 reads MNHNY; CDR2 reads SVGAGI (reference sequence). The CDR3 spans 16 residues. V gave up 0 bases and J gave up 5 bases; unmatched junction bases: 4.

The chain combines TRBV5-5 with TRBJ2-5; 8 nucleotides line up with TRBD1. The CDR3 is 17 amino acids. Trimming removed 8 bases from V and 3 bases from J; junction bases left unmatched: 18. CDR1 is SGHKS, CDR2 YYEKEE, per germline (reference sequence). CDR3 in amino acids: CASRQGSFLTKKETQYF. Written as DNA, the CDR3 is TGTGCCAGTAGACAGGGGTCTTTCCTCACCAAAAAAGAGACCCAGTACTTC.

This rearrangement joins TRBV13 to TRBJ2-7, with a possible D match to TRBD1 (6 bases). Trimming stripped 4 bases from V and 4 bases from J, with 11 bases between. CDR1 is PRHDT, CDR2 FYEKMQ, per germline (reference sequence). The CDR3 length is 13 residues. The CDR3 reads CASSSRGGYEQYF. The CDR3 region has the DNA TGTGCCAGCAGCTCCCGAGGGGGTTACGAGCAGTACTTC.

The chain links TRBV4-3 to TRBJ1-1; D is possibly TRBD1 (6 bases). CDR3 length equals 16 residues. CDR1 is LGHNA, CDR2 YSLEER, per germline. V shed 5 bases and J shed 1 base, with 17 bases lying between them. CDR3 in amino acids: CASSTFYRAGNTEAFF. CDR3 nucleotide sequence: TGCGCCAGCAGCACATTTTACAGGGCCGGGAACACTGAAGCTTTCTTT.

V gene TRBV9 combines with J gene TRBJ2-7; unclear D gene. The ends were cut back, 0 bases at V and 3 bases at J, with 10 bases in the middle. The germline V gene encodes CDR1 SGDLS and CDR2 YYNGEE. The CDR3 spans 14 residues. The CDR3 here is CASSVAPRGYEQYF. In DNA form, the CDR3 reads TGTGCCAGCAGCGTAGCCCCACGCGGCTACGAGCAGTACTTC.

The chain is built from TRBV15 and TRBJ2-1; 9 bases fit TRBD2. Germline V gives CDR1 LNHNV, CDR2 YYDKDF (reference sequence). J lost 8 bases, V lost 0 bases, and 20 bases had no gene match. CDR3 length equals 20 residues. CDR3 nucleotide sequence: TGTGCCACCAGCAGAGATGGGTTCGAAGGTGGGACTAGCTTATTCGATGAGCAGTTCTTC. It codes for CATSRDGFEGGTSLFDEQFF.

The rearrangement joins TRBV9 to TRBJ1-1; D may be TRBD1 (5 bases). Looked up from germline, CDR1 is SGDLS and CDR2 is YYNGEE. The CDR3 spans 14 residues. Trimming cost V 2 bases and J 1 base, with 9 bases left between them. The CDR3 DNA follows: TGTGCCAGCAGCGTGGGGCCGCAGAACACTGAAGCTTTCTTT. Translating gives CASSVGPQNTEAFF. The full variable domain, rest sourced from reference TRBV9 and TRBJ1-1, is DSGVTQTPKHLITATGQRVTLRCSPRSGDLSVYWYQQSLDQGLQFLIQYYNGEERAKGNILERFSAQQFPDLHSELNLSSLELGDSALYFCASSVGPQNTEAFFGQGTRLTVV.

This clone was counted a single time. The chain is built from TRBV11-3 and TRBJ2-2, with a possible D match to TRBD1 (5 bases). The CDR3 extends over 13 amino acids. Trimming left V 2 bases short and J 4 bases short, with 5 bases between. Germline loops: CDR1 SGHNT, CDR2 YENEEA. Here the CDR3 DNA reads TGTGCCAGCAGCTTAACAGGCACCGGGGAGCTGTTTTTT. This sequence encodes CASSLTGTGELFF.